Each of the 18 T cell receptor beta chains below was sequenced from the same sample in a study of OX40 agonist ivuxolimab in advanced cancers. TCRdb keeps only in-frame clones here, not all; method: immunoSEQ multiplex PCR. This table has around 68,000 clones, around 83% appearing once. Material: CD4+ or CD8+ T cells sorted from blood, obtained in a trial of the OX40 agonist ivuxolimab. The receptors were sampled from an adult with an advanced solid tumor such as melanoma, head and neck, liver or kidney cancer.

The chain is built from TRBV29-1 and TRBJ2-7, with D unclear. Trimming took 1 base from V and 5 from J, leaving 12 bases between them. The CDR3 sequence is 13 residues long. Germline V gene lookup returns CDR1 SQVTM and CDR2 ANQGSEA. CDR3 amino acids: CSVEGVQLDEQYF. The CDR3 region has the DNA TGCAGCGTTGAAGGGGTACAGTTGGACGAGCAGTACTTC.

The gene calls are TRBV7-9 and TRBJ2-3; no firm D call. Germline CDR1 SEHNR, CDR2 FQNEAQ (reference sequence). Trimming pared 2 bases from V and 2 bases from J, leaving 2 bases between. This CDR3 is built from 12 residues. The CDR3: CASSLHTDTQYF. CDR3 bases: TGTGCCAGCAGCTTACACACAGATACGCAGTATTTT.

This sequence joins TRBV6-1 and TRBJ1-2; the D is unclear. The CDR3 extends over 14 amino acids. Germline V gene lookup returns CDR1 MNHNS and CDR2 SASEGT. V was clipped by 2 bases and J by 3 bases, with 10 bases between them. CDR3 nucleotides: TGTGCCAGCAGTGAACTTGGGCGGGACTATGGCTACACCTTC. This gives the protein CASSELGRDYGYTF.

The chain uses TRBV28 and TRBJ2-7, with 10 bases aligning to TRBD1. This CDR3 region has 16 residues. Trimming took 4 bases from V and 7 from J; bases not matched to a gene: 13. Germline V gene data show CDR1 as MDHEN and CDR2 as SYDVKM. The chain's CDR3 is CASSSGQGQTQQEQYF. Written as DNA, the CDR3 is TGTGCCAGCAGTTCGGGACAGGGGCAGACCCAACAGGAGCAGTACTTC.

The CDR3 sequence is CASSEIRDEKLFF. The CDR3, as DNA: TGTGCCAGCAGTGAAATCAGGGATGAAAAACTGTTTTTT. This chain joins TRBV2 and TRBJ1-4, with D perhaps matching TRBD1 (5 bases). The CDR3 covers 13 residues. V gave up 2 bases and J gave up 6 bases, with 7 bases separating them. Germline assignment: CDR1 SNHLY and CDR2 FYNNEI. The full variable domain, completed using reference TRBV2 and TRBJ1-4, is EPEVTQTPSHQVTQMGQEVILRCVPISNHLYFYWYRQILGQKVEFLVSFYNNEISEKSEIFDDQFSVERPDGSNFTLKIRSTKLEDSAMYFCASSEIRDEKLFFGSGTQLSVL.

This rearrangement joins TRBV18 to TRBJ1-2, with unresolved D. Germline values: CDR1 KGHSH, CDR2 LQKENI. Trimming shortened V by 6 bases and J by 1 base, and 6 bases separated the two germline ends. This CDR3 region has 12 residues. Here the CDR3 reads CASSRDNYGYTF. CDR3 sequence (DNA): TGTGCCAGCTCCCGGGATAACTATGGCTACACCTTC.

The chain links TRBV10-3 to TRBJ1-1; 9 bases agree with TRBD1. CDR3 length equals 15 residues. V lost 3 bases and J lost 2; bases outside the gene matches: 4. Looked up from germline, CDR1 is ENHRY and CDR2 is SYGVKD. CDR3 DNA: TGTGCCATCAGTGATGAGGACAGGGGAAACACTGAAGCTTTCTTT. This translates into CAISDEDRGNTEAFF.

The chain links TRBV4-1 to TRBJ2-5, with a tentative D call TRBD1 (7 bases). This CDR3 is built from 15 residues. Trimming shortened V by 1 base and J by 5 bases, and 14 bases separated the two germline ends. Germline loops: CDR1 MGHRA, CDR2 YSYEKL. CDR3 nucleotide sequence: TGCGCCAGCAGCCAAGGGAGGGGGCCTGTGGAGACCCAGTACTTC. Residues: CASSQGRGPVETQYF.

The rearrangement uses TRBV5-6 and TRBJ1-1; the D is unclear. Germline V gives CDR1 SGHDT, CDR2 YYEEEE. With 2 bases removed from V and 4 bases from J, the gap between germline ends came to 12 bases. The CDR3 sequence is 14 residues long. CDR3 sequence reads: CASSFSVGFTEAFF. DNA of the CDR3: TGTGCCAGCAGCTTTTCGGTAGGGTTCACTGAAGCTTTCTTT.

The genes are TRBV18 and TRBJ1-1, with unresolved D. The V end was cut by 0 bases, the J end by 3 bases, with 11 bases between. This CDR3 spans 15 amino acids. From germline, CDR1 is KGHSH and CDR2 LQKENI. The CDR3 coding sequence is TGTGCCAGCTCACCACCTGGCAGGAGGGACACTGAAGCTTTCTTT. As protein: CASSPPGRRDTEAFF.

The gene calls are TRBV6-5 and TRBJ1-2; tentative D call: TRBD1 (6 bases). CDR3 length: 14 residues. V gave up 4 bases and J gave up 1 base, with 10 bases separating them. CDR1 and CDR2 (germline): MNHEY, SVGAGI. The CDR3 spells CASSSLQGNYGYTF. CDR3 nucleotides: TGTGCCAGCAGTTCCTTACAGGGTAACTATGGCTACACCTTC.

The chain employs TRBV11-2 and TRBJ1-6; D unclear. Germline V gives CDR1 SGHAT, CDR2 FQNNGV. The V end was cut by 5 bases, the J end by 14 bases, with 16 bases between. This CDR3 has 13 residues. CDR3 amino acids: CASSRSNRASLHF. The CDR3 bases are TGTGCCAGCAGCCGATCCAATCGGGCCTCCCTCCACTTT. Full variable domain (missing parts from reference TRBV11-2 and TRBJ1-6): EAGVAQSPRYKIIEKRQSVAFWCNPISGHATLYWYQQILGQGPKLLIQFQNNGVVDDSQLPKDRFSAERLKGVDSTLKIQPAKLEDSAVYLCASSRSNRASLHFGNGTRLTVT.

V gene TRBV4-1 combines with J gene TRBJ2-7; either TRBD1 or TRBD2 may fit D (7 bases each). The germline V gene has CDR1 MGHRA and CDR2 YSYEKL. The CDR3 covers 15 residues. The V and J ends lost 1 base and 4 bases respectively, with 14 bases between them. In DNA, the CDR3 is TGCGCCAGCAGCCAAGGTAGACAGGGAGGGTACGAGCAGTACTTC. The encoded protein is CASSQGRQGGYEQYF.

The chain uses TRBV19 and TRBJ2-5, with D hard to call. The J call may be in error: the DNA end matches TRBJ2-7 better. Looked up from germline, CDR1 is LNHDA and CDR2 is SQIVND (reference sequence). CDR3 length: 14 residues. CDR3 amino acids: CASSIGGNVYEQYF. In DNA form, the CDR3 reads TGTGCCAGTAGTATAGGGGGAAACGTGTACGAGCAGTACTTC.

This clone occurred a few times. This chain uses TRBV6-5 with TRBJ1-5, with TRBD1 identical over 7 bases. Germline lookup yields CDR1 MNHEY and CDR2 SVGAGI. The CDR3 runs 14 residues. Trimming took 6 bases from V and 9 from J; bases not matched to a gene: 11. CDR3 loop: CASRVRQGVSPQHF. DNA of the CDR3: TGTGCCAGCAGGGTCAGACAGGGAGTGTCGCCCCAGCATTTT.

This clone came up once. The chain combines TRBV18 with TRBJ1-5; D not resolved. The CDR3 loop spans 14 amino acids. The germline CDR1 and CDR2 sequences are KGHSH and LQKENI. V lost 2 bases and J lost 5, with 10 bases in between. CDR3 loop: CASSPTPGDQPQHF. Here the CDR3 DNA reads TGTGCCAGCTCACCAACCCCCGGGGATCAGCCCCAGCATTTT.

V is TRBV10-1 and J is TRBJ2-3; 7 bases map to TRBD1. J was trimmed by 3 bases and V by 1 base; bases with no gene match: 4. Germline V gives CDR1 WNHNN, CDR2 SYGVQD (reference sequence). The CDR3 runs to 15 residues. The CDR3 sequence is CASSEYRGSTDTQYF. CDR3 in DNA: TGCGCCAGCAGTGAGTACAGGGGTTCAACAGATACGCAGTATTTT.

This clone has only one observation. The chain has TRBV7-6 and TRBJ1-1, with 8 bases aligning to TRBD1. The junction had 7 bases not matched to a gene; V was cut back by 5 bases and J by 11 bases. Germline V gene sequence: CDR1 SGHVS, CDR2 FNYEAQ. The CDR3 loop spans 12 amino acids. This CDR3 reads CASSPYRGEAFF. The CDR3 DNA follows: TGTGCCAGCAGCCCATACAGGGGGGAGGCTTTCTTT.